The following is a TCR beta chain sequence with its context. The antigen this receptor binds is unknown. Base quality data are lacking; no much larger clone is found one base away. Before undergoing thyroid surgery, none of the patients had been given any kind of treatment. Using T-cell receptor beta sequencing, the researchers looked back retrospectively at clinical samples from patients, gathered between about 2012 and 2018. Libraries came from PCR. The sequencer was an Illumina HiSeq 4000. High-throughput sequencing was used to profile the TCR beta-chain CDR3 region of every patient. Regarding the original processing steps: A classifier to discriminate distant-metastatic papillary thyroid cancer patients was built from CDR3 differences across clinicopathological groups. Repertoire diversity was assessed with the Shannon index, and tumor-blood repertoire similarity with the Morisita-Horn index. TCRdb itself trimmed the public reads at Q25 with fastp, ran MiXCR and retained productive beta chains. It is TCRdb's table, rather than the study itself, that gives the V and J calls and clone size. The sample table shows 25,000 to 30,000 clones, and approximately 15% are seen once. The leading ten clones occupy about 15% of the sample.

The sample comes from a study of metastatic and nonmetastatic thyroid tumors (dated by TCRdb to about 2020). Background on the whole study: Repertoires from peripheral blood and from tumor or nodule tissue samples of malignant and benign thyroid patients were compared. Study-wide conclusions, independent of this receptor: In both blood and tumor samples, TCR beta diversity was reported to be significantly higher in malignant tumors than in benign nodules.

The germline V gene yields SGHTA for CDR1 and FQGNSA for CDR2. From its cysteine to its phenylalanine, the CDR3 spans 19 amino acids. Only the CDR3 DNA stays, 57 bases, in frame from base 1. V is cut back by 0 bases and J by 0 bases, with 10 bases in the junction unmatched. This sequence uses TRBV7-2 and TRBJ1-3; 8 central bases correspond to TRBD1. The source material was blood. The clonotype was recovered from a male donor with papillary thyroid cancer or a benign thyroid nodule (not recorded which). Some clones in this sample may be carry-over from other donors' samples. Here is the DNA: TGTGCCAGCAGCTTAGCGTTCCAGGGGGCGACTTCCTCTGGAAACACCATATATTTT. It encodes CASSLAFQGATSSGNTIYF.